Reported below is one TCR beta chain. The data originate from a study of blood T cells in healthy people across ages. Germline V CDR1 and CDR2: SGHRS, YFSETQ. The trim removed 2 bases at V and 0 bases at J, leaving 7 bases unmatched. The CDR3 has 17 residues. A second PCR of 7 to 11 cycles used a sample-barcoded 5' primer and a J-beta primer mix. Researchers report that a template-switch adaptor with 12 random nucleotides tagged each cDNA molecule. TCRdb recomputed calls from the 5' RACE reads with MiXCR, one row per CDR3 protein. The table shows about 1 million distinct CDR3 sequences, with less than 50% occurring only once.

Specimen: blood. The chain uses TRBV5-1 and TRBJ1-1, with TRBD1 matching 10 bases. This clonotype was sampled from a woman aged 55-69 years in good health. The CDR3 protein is CASSFDRGLRLNTEAFF. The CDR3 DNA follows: TGCGCCAGCAGCTTTGACAGGGGGCTTCGTTTGAACACTGAAGCTTTCTTT.